Listed here are 13 T cell receptor beta chains from one sample, sequenced in a study of T-cell memory formation after mild COVID-19. Each CDR3 protein is one row after TCRdb ran MiXCR on the 5' RACE reads. Among 85,000 to 130,000 distinct CDR3 sequences listed, approximately 15% were seen once. The sample was PBMCs or a T cell subset sorted from them (not recorded which). These TCRs come from an adult woman who had mild COVID-19 (a few samples of this study predate the infection). Cell type and time point are not known.

The chain recombines TRBV10-3 with TRBJ2-1, with D possibly matching TRBD1 (5 bases). Germline V gene data show CDR1 as ENHRY and CDR2 as SYGVKD. Trimming took 4 bases from V and 5 from J, leaving 15 bases between them. This CDR3 is 15 amino acids long. The CDR3 sequence is CAISGGRWGNNEQFF. In nucleotides, the CDR3 is TGTGCCATCAGTGGGGGCAGGTGGGGAAACAATGAGCAGTTCTTC.

The table lists this clonotype with a few counts. This chain uses TRBV7-9 with TRBJ2-5, with 7 bases lining up with TRBD1. Trimming cost V 11 bases and J 4 bases; bases outside gene matches: 4. The CDR3 runs 11 residues. CDR1 is SEHNR, CDR2 FQNEAQ, per germline (reference sequence). The CDR3 loop is CAARTGETQYF. The CDR3 DNA is TGTGCCGCAAGGACAGGAGAGACCCAGTACTTC.

The rearrangement uses TRBV5-1 and TRBJ1-1; D unresolved. The V end lost 5 bases, the J end lost 0 bases, and 17 bases lay between the germline ends. The CDR3 is made up of 16 amino acids. Germline V lookup: CDR1 SGHRS, CDR2 YFSETQ. The DNA of the CDR3 is TGCGCCAGCAGGGCCCCGTCAGGCCACCTGAACACTGAAGCTTTCTTT. Residues: CASRAPSGHLNTEAFF.

The genes are TRBV9 and TRBJ2-5, with D hard to call. V was cut by 0 bases and J by 5 bases, with 11 bases left in between. Germline loops: CDR1 SGDLS, CDR2 YYNGEE. This CDR3 has 14 amino acids. As DNA, the CDR3 is TGTGCCAGCAGCGTAGGGGATTTTAGTGAGACCCAGTACTTC. This translates into CASSVGDFSETQYF.

In this sample, this clonotype turned up a few times. V is TRBV4-1 and J is TRBJ2-2; D is unclear. In germline, CDR1 is MGHRA, CDR2 YSYEKL. V was cut by 0 bases and J by 2 bases, with 7 bases left in between. The CDR3 runs to 15 residues. Here the CDR3 reads CASSQDSSNTGELFF. The DNA for the CDR3 is TGCGCCAGCAGCCAAGACAGCTCCAACACCGGGGAGCTGTTTTTT.

This clonotype was seen only a few times. The rearrangement uses TRBV5-5 and TRBJ1-4; possibly TRBD1 for D (5 bases). The CDR3 totals 11 residues. Germline CDR1 is SGHKS and CDR2 is YYEKEE (reference sequence). V gave up 7 bases and J gave up 7 bases, with 8 bases separating them. The CDR3 loop reads CASGQGEKLFF. The CDR3 DNA follows: TGTGCCAGCGGCCAGGGTGAAAAACTGTTTTTT.

This clonotype showed up just a few times. The chain links TRBV5-6 to TRBJ2-3; 7 positions match TRBD2. Germline trimming cut 4 bases from V and 3 bases from J; bases unmatched to any gene: 11. CDR1 and CDR2 from the germline V gene are SGHDT and YYEEEE. The length of the CDR3 is 16 residues. CDR3: CASSPGLIRQTDTQYF. The CDR3 DNA sequence: TGTGCCAGCAGCCCGGGACTAATACGCCAAACAGATACGCAGTATTTT. Filled out from reference TRBV5-6 and TRBJ2-3, the complete variable domain reads DAGVTQSPTHLIKTRGQQVTLRCSPKSGHDTVSWYQQALGQGPQFIFQYYEEEERQRGNFPDRFSGHQFPNYSSELNVNALLLGDSALYLCASSPGLIRQTDTQYFGPGTRLTVL.

This clonotype was seen a few times. The V call is TRBV4-2, the J call TRBJ2-1; TRBD2 might be the D (6 bases). Trimming pared 4 bases from V and 5 bases from J, leaving 12 bases between. Germline CDR1 is LGHNA and CDR2 is YNFKEQ. The CDR3 contains 14 residues. The CDR3 loop reads CASSREVGDNEQFF. The CDR3 DNA reads as TGTGCCAGCAGCCGGGAGGTCGGGGACAATGAGCAGTTCTTC.

This clonotype has a count of ten or more. This chain links TRBV7-9 with TRBJ2-1, with 10 bases matching TRBD1. This CDR3 spans 14 amino acids. Trimming removed 5 bases from V and 6 bases from J; junction bases left unmatched: 4. Looked up from germline, CDR1 is SEHNR and CDR2 is FQNEAQ (reference sequence). In DNA, the CDR3 is TGTGCCAGCAGCCCCGGGACAGGGGCCAATGAGCAGTTCTTC. It encodes CASSPGTGANEQFF.

CDR3 region: CASSLGQGGYTF. Here the CDR3 DNA reads TGTGCCAGCAGTTTAGGTCAAGGAGGCTACACCTTC. The rearrangement uses TRBV12-3 or TRBV12-4 and TRBJ1-2; D remains ambiguous. The CDR3 runs 12 residues. V lost 1 base and J 8 bases, leaving 8 bases between the germline ends.

The rearrangement joins TRBV7-3 to TRBJ2-2, with TRBD2 identical over 14 bases. This CDR3 region has 18 residues. V gave up 3 bases and J gave up 4 bases; unmatched junction bases: 7. Germline lookup yields CDR1 SGHTA and CDR2 FQGTGA. The CDR3 loop is CASSLGTSGRLPTGELFF. CDR3 DNA: TGTGCCAGCAGCTTGGGGACTAGCGGGAGACTACCCACCGGGGAGCTGTTTTTT.

This clonotype turned up a few times. The rearrangement joins TRBV29-1 to TRBJ1-1; D is possibly TRBD1 (5 bases). The length of the CDR3 is 11 residues. V lost 4 bases and J lost 12, with 15 bases in between. Germline CDR1 SQVTM, CDR2 ANQGSEA. As DNA, the CDR3 is TGCAGCGTTGGTCGGCAGGGTTATACTTTCTTT. Protein sequence: CSVGRQGYTFF. The whole variable domain, remainder taken from reference TRBV29-1 and TRBJ1-1, is SAVISQKPSRDICQRGTSLTIQCQVDSQVTMMFWYRQQPGQSLTLIATANQGSEATYESGFVIDKFPISRPNLTFSTLTVSNMSPEDSSIYLCSVGRQGYTFFGQGTRLTVV.

Only a few counts were recorded for this clonotype. The rearrangement uses TRBV11-1 and TRBJ2-3, with TRBD1 as a possible D gene (5 bases). CDR3 size: 14 residues. Germline CDR1 and CDR2: SGHAT and FQDESV (reference sequence). V was clipped by 3 bases and J by 2 bases, with 9 bases between them. DNA for the CDR3: TGTGCCAGCAGCTTCTCAGGGCCCACAGATACGCAGTATTTT. The encoded protein is CASSFSGPTDTQYF.